This T cell receptor (beta chain) was documented in a study of identifying expanded T cells in peripheral blood. Regarding the study as a whole: Approximately two-week clone count variance significantly increased as total template count grew.

V shed 2 bases and J shed 6 bases, with 15 bases lying between them. CDR1 is SGHRS and CDR2 is YFSETQ in the germline V gene. CDR3 length: 15 amino acids. This clone was picked up a small number of times. Its antigen remains unknown. Using immunoSEQ multiplex PCR, the repertoire was profiled, and TCRdb retains in-frame clones only, with some absent. The sample shows about 85,000 clones, around 89% of them seen only once. The rearrangement uses TRBV5-1 and TRBJ2-1; D uncertain. This clonotype was obtained from a person between 18 and 75 years old in good health. The sample was blood. The CDR3 sequence: CASSFSDRPGNEQFF. As DNA, the CDR3 is TGCGCCAGCAGCTTCTCAGACCGGCCTGGCAATGAGCAGTTCTTC. The full variable domain, with the rest looked up from reference TRBV5-1 and TRBJ2-1, is KAGVTQTPRYLIKTRGQQVTLSCSPISGHRSVSWYQQTPGQGLQFLFEYFSETQRNKGNFPGRFSGRQFSNSRSEMNVSTLELGDSALYLCASSFSDRPGNEQFFGPGTRLTVL.